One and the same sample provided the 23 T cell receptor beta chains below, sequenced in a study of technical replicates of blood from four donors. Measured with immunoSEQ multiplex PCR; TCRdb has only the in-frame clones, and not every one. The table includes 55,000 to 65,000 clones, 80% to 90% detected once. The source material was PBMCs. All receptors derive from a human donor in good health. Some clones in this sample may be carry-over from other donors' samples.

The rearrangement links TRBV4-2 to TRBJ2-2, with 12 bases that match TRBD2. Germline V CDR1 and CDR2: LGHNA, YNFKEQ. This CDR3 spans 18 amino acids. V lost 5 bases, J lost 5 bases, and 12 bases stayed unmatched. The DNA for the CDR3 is TGTGCCAGCAGCAGCCCCGTGACTAGCGGGAGTTTAACCGGGGAGCTGTTTTTT. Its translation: CASSSPVTSGSLTGELFF.

CDR3 coding DNA: TGTGCCAGCAGCCAAGCCTACTACGAGCAGTACTTC. Its translation is CASSQAYYEQYF. The V and J genes are TRBV14 and TRBJ2-7; D ambiguous. Trimming left V 1 base short and J 3 bases short, with 4 bases between. Germline CDR1 reads SGHDN; CDR2 reads FVKESK. The CDR3 spans 12 residues.

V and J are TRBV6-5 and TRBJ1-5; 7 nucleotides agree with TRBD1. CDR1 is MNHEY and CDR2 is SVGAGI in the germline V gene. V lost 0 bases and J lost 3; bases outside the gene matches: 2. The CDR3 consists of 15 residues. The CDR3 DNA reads TGTGCCAGCAGTTACTCGACAGGGACCAATCAGCCCCAGCATTTT. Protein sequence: CASSYSTGTNQPQHF.

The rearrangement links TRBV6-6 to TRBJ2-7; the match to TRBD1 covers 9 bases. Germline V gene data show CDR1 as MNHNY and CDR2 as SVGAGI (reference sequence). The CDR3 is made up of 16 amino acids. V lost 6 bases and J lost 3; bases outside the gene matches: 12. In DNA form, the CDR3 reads TGTGCCAGCAGGCGAACAGACAGGGGGAGTGACTACGAGCAGTACTTC. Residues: CASRRTDRGSDYEQYF.

CDR3 nucleotide sequence: TGTGCCAGCAGCCGCGGGGAGGGGGTGGCCCAGTACTTC. Translating it yields CASSRGEGVAQYF. This sequence joins TRBV7-2 and TRBJ2-5; D is possibly TRBD2 (7 bases). V shed 5 bases and J shed 9 bases, with 16 bases lying between them. Germline V gives CDR1 SGHTA, CDR2 FQGNSA. This CDR3 contains 13 residues.

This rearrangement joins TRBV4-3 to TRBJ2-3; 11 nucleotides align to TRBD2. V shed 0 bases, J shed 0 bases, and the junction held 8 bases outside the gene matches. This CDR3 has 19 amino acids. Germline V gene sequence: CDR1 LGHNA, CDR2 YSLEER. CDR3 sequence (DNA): TGCGCCAGCAGCCAAGATGTAGCGGGAGGGGCCCCAAGCACAGATACGCAGTATTTT. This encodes CASSQDVAGGAPSTDTQYF.

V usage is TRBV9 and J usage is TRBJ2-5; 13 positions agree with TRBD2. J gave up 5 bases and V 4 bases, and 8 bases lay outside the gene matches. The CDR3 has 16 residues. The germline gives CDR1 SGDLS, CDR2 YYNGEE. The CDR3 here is CASSRRTSGGWETQYF. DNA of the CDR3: TGTGCCAGCAGCCGAAGGACTAGCGGGGGCTGGGAGACCCAGTACTTC.

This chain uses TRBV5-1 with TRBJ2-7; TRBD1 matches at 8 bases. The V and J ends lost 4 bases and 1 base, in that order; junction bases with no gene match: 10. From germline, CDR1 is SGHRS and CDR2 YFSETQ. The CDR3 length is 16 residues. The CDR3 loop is CASSLAGTGFSYEQYF. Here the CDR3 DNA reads TGCGCCAGCAGCCTGGCCGGGACAGGTTTTTCCTACGAGCAGTACTTC.

DNA for the CDR3: TGTGCCAGTAATCAGGGGGCTTCTGGAAACACCATATATTTT. Amino acid sequence: CASNQGASGNTIYF. The rearrangement links TRBV19 to TRBJ1-3, with 8 positions matching TRBD1. The CDR3 runs 14 residues. The V and J ends lost 7 bases and 1 base, in that order; junction bases with no gene match: 3. The germline CDR1 and CDR2 sequences are LNHDA and SQIVND (reference sequence).

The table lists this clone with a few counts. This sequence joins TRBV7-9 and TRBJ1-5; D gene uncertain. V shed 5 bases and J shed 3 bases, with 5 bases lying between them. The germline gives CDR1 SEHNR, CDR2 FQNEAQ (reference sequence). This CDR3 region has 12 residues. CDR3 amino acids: CASSRDNQPQHF. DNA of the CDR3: TGTGCCAGCAGCCGAGACAATCAGCCCCAGCATTTT.

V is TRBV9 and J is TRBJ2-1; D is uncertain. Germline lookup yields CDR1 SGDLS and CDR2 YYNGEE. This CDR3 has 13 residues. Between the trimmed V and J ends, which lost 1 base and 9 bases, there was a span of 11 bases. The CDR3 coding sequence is TGTGCCAGCAGCGTAATTGCGGCGACTGAGCAGTTCTTC. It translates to CASSVIAATEQFF.

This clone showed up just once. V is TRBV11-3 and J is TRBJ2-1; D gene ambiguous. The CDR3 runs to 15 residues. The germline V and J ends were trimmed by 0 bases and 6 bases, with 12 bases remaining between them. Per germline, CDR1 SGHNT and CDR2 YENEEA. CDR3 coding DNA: TGTGCCAGCAGCTTAGACCTGCGCGGTCTCAATGAGCAGTTCTTC. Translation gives CASSLDLRGLNEQFF.

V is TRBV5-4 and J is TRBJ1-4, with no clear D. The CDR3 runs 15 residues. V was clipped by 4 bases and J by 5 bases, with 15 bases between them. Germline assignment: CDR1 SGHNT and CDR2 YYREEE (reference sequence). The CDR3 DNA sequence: TGTGCCAGCAGCCAATTGTCGGGAACAAATGAAAAACTGTTTTTT. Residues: CASSQLSGTNEKLFF.

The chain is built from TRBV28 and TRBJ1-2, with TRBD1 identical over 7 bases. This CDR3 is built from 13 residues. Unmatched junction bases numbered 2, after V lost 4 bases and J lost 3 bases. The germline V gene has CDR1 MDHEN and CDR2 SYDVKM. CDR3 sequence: CASSYTGDYGYTF. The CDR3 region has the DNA TGTGCCAGCAGTTATACAGGGGACTATGGCTACACCTTC.

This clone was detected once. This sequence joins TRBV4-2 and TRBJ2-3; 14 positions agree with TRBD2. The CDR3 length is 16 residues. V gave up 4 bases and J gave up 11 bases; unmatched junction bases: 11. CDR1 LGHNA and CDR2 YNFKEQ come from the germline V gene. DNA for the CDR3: TGTGCCAGCAGCCCAGGGGGGACTAGCGGGGGCAAGAAGCAGTATTTT. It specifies CASSPGGTSGGKKQYF.

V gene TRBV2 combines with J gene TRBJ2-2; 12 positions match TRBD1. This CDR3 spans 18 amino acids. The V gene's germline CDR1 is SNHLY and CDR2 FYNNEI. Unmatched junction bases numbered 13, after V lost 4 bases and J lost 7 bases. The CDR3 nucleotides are TGTGCCAGCAGTGGCACCCGAAGGGGACAGGGGGCAGTCGGGGAGCTGTTTTTT. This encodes CASSGTRRGQGAVGELFF.

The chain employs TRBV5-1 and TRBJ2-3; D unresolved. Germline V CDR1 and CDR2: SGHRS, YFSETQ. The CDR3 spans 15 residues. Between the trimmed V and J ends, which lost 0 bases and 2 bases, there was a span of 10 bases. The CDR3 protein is CASSLGRSNTDTQYF. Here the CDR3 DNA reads TGCGCCAGCAGCTTGGGGCGGTCCAACACAGATACGCAGTATTTT.

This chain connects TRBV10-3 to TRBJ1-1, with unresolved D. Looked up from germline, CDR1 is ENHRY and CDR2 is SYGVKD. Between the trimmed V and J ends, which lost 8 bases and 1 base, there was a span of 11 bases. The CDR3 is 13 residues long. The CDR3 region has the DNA TGTGCCATCGCCCGCGGGGAGAACACTGAAGCTTTCTTT. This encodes CAIARGENTEAFF.

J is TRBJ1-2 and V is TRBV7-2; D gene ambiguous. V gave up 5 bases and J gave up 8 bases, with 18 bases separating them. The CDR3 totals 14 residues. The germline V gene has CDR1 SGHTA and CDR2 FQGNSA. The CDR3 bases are TGTGCCAGCAGCCCTAATAAGAGGCGGCACGGCTACACCTTC. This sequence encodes CASSPNKRRHGYTF.

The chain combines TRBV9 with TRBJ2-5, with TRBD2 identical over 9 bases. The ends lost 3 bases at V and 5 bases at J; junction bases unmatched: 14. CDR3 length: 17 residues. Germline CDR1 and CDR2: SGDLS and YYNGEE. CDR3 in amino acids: CASSGTRSAGGSETQYF. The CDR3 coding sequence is TGTGCCAGCAGCGGCACGCGGTCGGCGGGAGGGTCCGAGACCCAGTACTTC. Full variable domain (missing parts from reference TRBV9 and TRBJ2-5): DSGVTQTPKHLITATGQRVTLRCSPRSGDLSVYWYQQSLDQGLQFLIQYYNGEERAKGNILERFSAQQFPDLHSELNLSSLELGDSALYFCASSGTRSAGGSETQYFGPGTRLLVL.

As DNA, the CDR3 is TGTGCCAGCAGTTCCGACAGGGCCCCCGAAGCTTTCTTT. Its protein is CASSSDRAPEAFF. J is TRBJ1-1 and V is TRBV2; TRBD1 agrees at 7 bases. The CDR3 spans 13 residues. Trimming took 5 bases from V and 8 from J; bases not matched to a gene: 8. Germline CDR1 is SNHLY and CDR2 is FYNNEI.

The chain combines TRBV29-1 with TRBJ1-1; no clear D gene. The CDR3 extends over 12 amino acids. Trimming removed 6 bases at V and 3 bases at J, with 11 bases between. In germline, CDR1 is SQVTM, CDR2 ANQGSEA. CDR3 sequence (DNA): TGCAGCGTCCCGGGGATACACACTGAAGCTTTCTTT. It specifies CSVPGIHTEAFF.

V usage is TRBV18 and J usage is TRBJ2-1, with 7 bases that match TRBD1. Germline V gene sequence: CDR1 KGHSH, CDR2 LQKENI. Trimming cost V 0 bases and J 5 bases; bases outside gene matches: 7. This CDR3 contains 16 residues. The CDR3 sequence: CASSPPGQTFNNEQFF. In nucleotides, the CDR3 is TGTGCCAGCTCACCACCGGGACAGACTTTCAACAATGAGCAGTTCTTC.